These T cell receptor beta chains were read from a single sample in a study of T-cell reconstitution after alpha-beta-depleted transplantation in children. In TCRdb, the PCR reads were re-called with MiXCR into one record per CDR3 protein. The sample records some 340,000 distinct CDR3 sequences, approximately 10% being singletons. Sequencing used PBMCs from the stem cell graft donor, obtained from the stem cell graft. The receptors were sampled from a human donor who donated a stem cell graft to a child with acute lymphoblastic leukemia. Each CDR3 is given with its conserved first and last residue. A D gene is named only where the DNA matches it firmly. Expanded clones are given a class, and other clones once, few, many or no size at all.

clone_size: .
v_call: TRBV10-3
cdr3_length: 17
j_call: TRBJ2-7
d_call: TRBD1
cdr3_aa: CAISPPIPGTGGYEQYF
cdr3_nt: TGTGCCATCAGTCCCCCGATTCCCGGGACAGGGGGGTACGAGCAGTACTTC

clone_size: few
v_call: TRBV15
cdr3_length: 14
j_call: TRBJ1-1
d_call: TRBD1
cdr3_aa: CATSKDRVLTEAFF
cdr3_nt: TGTGCCACCAGCAAAGACAGGGTCCTAACTGAAGCTTTCTTT

clone_size: .
v_call: TRBV7-9
cdr3_length: 17
j_call: TRBJ2-2
d_call: TRBD2
cdr3_aa: CASSSGGGHKNTGELFF
cdr3_nt: TGTGCCAGCAGCTCGGGAGGGGGACATAAGAACACCGGGGAGCTGTTTTTT

clone_size: few
v_call: TRBV20-1
cdr3_length: 15
j_call: TRBJ1-1
d_call: .
cdr3_aa: CSARSLPGQNTEAFF
cdr3_nt: TGCAGTGCTAGATCCCTGCCGGGACAGAACACTGAAGCTTTCTTT

clone_size: .
v_call: TRBV7-9
cdr3_length: 14
j_call: TRBJ1-1
d_call: .
cdr3_aa: CASSQWWGNTEAFF
cdr3_nt: TGTGCCAGCAGCCAATGGTGGGGGAACACTGAAGCTTTCTTT

clone_size: many
v_call: TRBV3-1
cdr3_length: 15
j_call: TRBJ2-7
d_call: .
cdr3_aa: CASSFAQGHPPRQYF
cdr3_nt: TGTGCCAGCAGCTTTGCCCAGGGACACCCCCCAAGGCAGTACTTC

clone_size: many
v_call: TRBV12-3/TRBV12-4
cdr3_length: 15
j_call: TRBJ1-1
d_call: .
cdr3_aa: CASRSTGRYNTEAFF
cdr3_nt: TGTGCCAGCAGATCTACAGGGAGATACAACACTGAAGCTTTCTTT

clone_size: .
v_call: TRBV4-3
cdr3_length: 15
j_call: TRBJ2-7
d_call: .
cdr3_aa: CASSQDRSGAYEQYF
cdr3_nt: TGCGCCAGCAGCCAAGATCGCAGCGGTGCCTACGAGCAGTACTTC

clone_size: .
v_call: TRBV12-3/TRBV12-4
cdr3_length: 16
j_call: TRBJ2-4
d_call: .
cdr3_aa: CASSSGESVVKDIQYF
cdr3_nt: TGTGCCAGCAGTTCAGGGGAGAGCGTTGTAAAGGACATTCAGTACTTC

clone_size: .
v_call: TRBV5-1
cdr3_length: 17
j_call: TRBJ2-5
d_call: TRBD2
cdr3_aa: CASSPSIPGLARETQYF
cdr3_nt: TGCGCCAGCAGCCCATCGATACCGGGACTAGCGAGGGAGACCCAGTACTTC

clone_size: few
v_call: TRBV9
cdr3_length: 15
j_call: TRBJ2-7
d_call: TRBD2
cdr3_aa: CASSVGAGASDEQYF
cdr3_nt: TGTGCCAGCAGCGTAGGGGCGGGAGCCTCCGACGAGCAGTACTTC

clone_size: .
v_call: TRBV27
cdr3_length: 13
j_call: TRBJ2-7
d_call: .
cdr3_aa: CASSLSVGLEQYF
cdr3_nt: TGTGCCAGCAGTTTATCGGTCGGGCTTGAGCAGTACTTC

clone_size: few
v_call: TRBV28
cdr3_length: 14
j_call: TRBJ2-7
d_call: .
cdr3_aa: CASSVPGSSYEQYF
cdr3_nt: TGTGCCAGCAGTGTTCCGGGAAGCTCCTACGAGCAGTACTTC

clone_size: few
v_call: TRBV11-3
cdr3_length: 13
j_call: TRBJ2-5
d_call: .
cdr3_aa: CASSQHYQETQYF
cdr3_nt: TGTGCCAGCAGCCAGCACTACCAAGAGACCCAGTACTTC

clone_size: few
v_call: TRBV2
cdr3_length: 14
j_call: TRBJ1-2
d_call: .
cdr3_aa: CASRMQGYGYGYTF
cdr3_nt: TGTGCCAGCAGGATGCAGGGATACGGGTATGGCTACACCTTC

clone_size: .
v_call: TRBV27
cdr3_length: 14
j_call: TRBJ2-1
d_call: .
cdr3_aa: CASSVSPRYNEQFF
cdr3_nt: TGTGCCAGCAGTGTCTCCCCGCGATACAATGAGCAGTTCTTC

clone_size: many
v_call: TRBV28
cdr3_length: 14
j_call: TRBJ2-7
d_call: .
cdr3_aa: CASIEDSNSYEQYF
cdr3_nt: TGTGCCAGCATCGAGGACTCCAACTCCTACGAGCAGTACTTC

clone_size: .
v_call: TRBV24-1
cdr3_length: 15
j_call: TRBJ2-5
d_call: TRBD1
cdr3_aa: CATSPTGEGKETQYF
cdr3_nt: TGTGCCACCAGTCCAACAGGGGAAGGAAAAGAGACCCAGTACTTC

clone_size: .
v_call: TRBV4-3
cdr3_length: 14
j_call: TRBJ2-2
d_call: .
cdr3_aa: CASTPRSNTGELFF
cdr3_nt: TGCGCCAGCACCCCTCGGTCGAACACCGGGGAGCTGTTTTTT

clone_size: few
v_call: TRBV7-8
cdr3_length: 16
j_call: TRBJ2-7
d_call: TRBD2
cdr3_aa: CASSPRRSGRADEQYF
cdr3_nt: TGTGCCAGCAGCCCTAGGAGGAGCGGGAGGGCCGACGAGCAGTACTTC

clone_size: few
v_call: TRBV7-9
cdr3_length: 14
j_call: TRBJ2-3
d_call: .
cdr3_aa: CASSTPSTSATQYF
cdr3_nt: TGTGCCAGCAGCACCCCCTCGACTAGTGCGACGCAGTATTTT

clone_size: .
v_call: TRBV7-9
cdr3_length: 13
j_call: TRBJ2-7
d_call: .
cdr3_aa: CASSPDGSYEQYF
cdr3_nt: TGTGCCAGCAGCCCCGATGGCTCCTACGAGCAGTACTTC